The 3 T cell receptor beta chains in this list originate from one sample, sequenced in a study of T cell repertoires in ileal Crohn's disease. The assay was immunoSEQ multiplex PCR, and TCRdb's table has in-frame clones only and misses some. The sample holds 12,000 to 15,000 clones, roughly four fifths seen once. Time point reported: inflamed ileum from the surgical specimen. Sequenced: ileal tissue. These receptors all come from an adult with Crohn's disease.

The CDR3 nucleotides read TGTGCCAGCAGCCAAGAAAGGCAGTCTGGAAACACCATATATTTT. Translation: CASSQERQSGNTIYF. The rearrangement joins TRBV4-2 to TRBJ1-3; D call uncertain. This CDR3 contains 15 residues. Between the trimmed V and J ends, which lost 0 bases and 1 base, there was a span of 7 bases. Germline V CDR1 and CDR2: LGHNA, YNFKEQ.

This clone occurred a few times. This chain connects TRBV30 to TRBJ1-2, with D perhaps TRBD1 (5 bases). Germline V gene lookup returns CDR1 GTSNPN and CDR2 SVGIG (reference sequence). V dropped 3 bases and J dropped 8 bases, with 13 bases sitting between them. This CDR3 is 12 amino acids long. In DNA form, the CDR3 reads TGTGCCTGGAGAGAGGGGAAGTCCGGCTACACCTTC. This translates into CAWREGKSGYTF.

The chain has TRBV2 and TRBJ2-3; D is uncertain. This CDR3 has 19 amino acids. V lost 0 bases to trimming and J lost 1 base, with 20 bases between them. The germline gives CDR1 SNHLY, CDR2 FYNNEI. The CDR3 protein is CASSEAEEGMVSGTDTQYF. The CDR3 region has the DNA TGTGCCAGCAGTGAAGCGGAAGAAGGGATGGTATCGGGCACAGATACGCAGTATTTT.